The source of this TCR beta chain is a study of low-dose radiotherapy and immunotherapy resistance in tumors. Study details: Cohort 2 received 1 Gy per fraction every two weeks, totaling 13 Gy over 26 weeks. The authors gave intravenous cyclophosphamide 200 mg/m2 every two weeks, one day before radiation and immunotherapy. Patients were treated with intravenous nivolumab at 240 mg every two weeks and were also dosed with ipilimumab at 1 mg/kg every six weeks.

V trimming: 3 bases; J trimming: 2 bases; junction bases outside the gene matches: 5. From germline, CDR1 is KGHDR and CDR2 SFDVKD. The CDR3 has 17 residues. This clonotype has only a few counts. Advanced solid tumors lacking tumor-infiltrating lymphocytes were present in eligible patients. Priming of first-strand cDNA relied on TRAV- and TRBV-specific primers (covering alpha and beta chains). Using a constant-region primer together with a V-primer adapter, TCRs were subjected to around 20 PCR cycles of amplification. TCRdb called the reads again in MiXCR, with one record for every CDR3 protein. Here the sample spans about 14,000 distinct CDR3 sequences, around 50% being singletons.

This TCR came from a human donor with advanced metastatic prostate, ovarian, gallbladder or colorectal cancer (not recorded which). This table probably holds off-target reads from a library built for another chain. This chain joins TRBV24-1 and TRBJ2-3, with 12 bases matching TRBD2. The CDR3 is CATSDPGTSGFTDTQYF. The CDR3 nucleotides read TGTGCCACCAGTGATCCCGGGACTAGCGGGTTCACAGATACGCAGTATTTT.